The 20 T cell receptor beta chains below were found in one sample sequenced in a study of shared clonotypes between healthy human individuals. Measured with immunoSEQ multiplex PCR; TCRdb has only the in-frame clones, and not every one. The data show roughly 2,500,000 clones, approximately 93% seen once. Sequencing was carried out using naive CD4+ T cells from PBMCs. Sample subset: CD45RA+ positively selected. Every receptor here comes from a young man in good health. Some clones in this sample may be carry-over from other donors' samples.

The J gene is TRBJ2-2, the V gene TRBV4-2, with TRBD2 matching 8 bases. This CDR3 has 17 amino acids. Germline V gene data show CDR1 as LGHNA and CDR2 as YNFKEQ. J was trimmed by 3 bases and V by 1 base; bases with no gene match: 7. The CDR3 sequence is CASSQASHGGDTGELFF. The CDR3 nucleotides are TGTGCCAGCAGCCAAGCTTCCCACGGGGGGGACACCGGGGAGCTGTTTTTT.

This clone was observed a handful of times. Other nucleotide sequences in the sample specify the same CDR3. The DNA for the CDR3 is TGTGCCAGTAGTATGACAGGGATCTACGAGCAGTACTTC. Amino acid sequence: CASSMTGIYEQYF. The rearrangement links TRBV19 to TRBJ2-7; 7 nucleotides line up with TRBD1. Trimming removed 3 bases from V and 3 bases from J; junction bases left unmatched: 2. Germline V gene sequence: CDR1 LNHDA, CDR2 SQIVND (reference sequence). The CDR3 runs to 13 residues. The whole variable domain, filled in from reference TRBV19 and TRBJ2-7, reads DGGITQSPKYLFRKEGQNVTLSCEQNLNHDAMYWYRQDPGQGLRLIYYSQIVNDFQKGDIAEGYSVSREKKESFPLTVTSAQKNPTAFYLCASSMTGIYEQYFGPGTRLTVT.

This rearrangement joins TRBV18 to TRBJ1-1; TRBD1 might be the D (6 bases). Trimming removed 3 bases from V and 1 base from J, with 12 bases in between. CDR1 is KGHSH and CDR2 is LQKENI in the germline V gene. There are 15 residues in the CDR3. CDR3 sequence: CASSPRSGANTEAFF. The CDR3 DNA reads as TGTGCCAGCTCACCTAGGTCAGGGGCGAACACTGAAGCTTTCTTT.

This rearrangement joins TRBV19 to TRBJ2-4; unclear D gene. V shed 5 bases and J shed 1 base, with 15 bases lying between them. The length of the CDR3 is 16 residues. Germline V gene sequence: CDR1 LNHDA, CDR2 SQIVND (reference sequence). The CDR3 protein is CASSDGSALAKNIQYF. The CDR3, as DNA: TGTGCCAGTAGTGATGGATCAGCGTTGGCCAAAAACATTCAGTACTTC.

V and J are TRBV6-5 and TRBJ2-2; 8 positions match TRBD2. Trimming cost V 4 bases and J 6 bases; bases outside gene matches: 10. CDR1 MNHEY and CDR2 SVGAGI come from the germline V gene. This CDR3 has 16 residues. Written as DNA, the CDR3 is TGTGCCAGCAGTTCTTTAGCGGGAACACAGGCCGGGGAGCTGTTTTTT. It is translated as CASSSLAGTQAGELFF.

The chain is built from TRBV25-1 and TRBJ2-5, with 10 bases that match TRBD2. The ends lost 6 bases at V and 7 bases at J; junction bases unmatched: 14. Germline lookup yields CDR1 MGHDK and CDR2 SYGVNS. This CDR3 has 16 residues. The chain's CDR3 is CASRRELAGAGATQYF. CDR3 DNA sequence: TGTGCCAGCAGGCGGGAGCTAGCGGGAGCCGGAGCGACCCAGTACTTC.

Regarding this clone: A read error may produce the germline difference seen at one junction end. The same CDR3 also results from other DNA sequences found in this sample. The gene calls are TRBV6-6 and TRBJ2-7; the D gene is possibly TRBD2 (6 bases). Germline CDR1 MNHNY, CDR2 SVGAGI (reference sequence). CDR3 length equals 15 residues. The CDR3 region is CASSYRGKGGYEQYF. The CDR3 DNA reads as TGCGCCAGCAGTTACCGGGGAAAGGGAGGCTACGAGCAGTACTTC.

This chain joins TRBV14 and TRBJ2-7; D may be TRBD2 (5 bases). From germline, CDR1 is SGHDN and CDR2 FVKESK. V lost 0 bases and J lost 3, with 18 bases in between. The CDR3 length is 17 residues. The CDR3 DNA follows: TGTGCCAGCAGCCAAGATAGGCGGGCTGGCCGATTCTACGAGCAGTACTTC. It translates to CASSQDRRAGRFYEQYF.

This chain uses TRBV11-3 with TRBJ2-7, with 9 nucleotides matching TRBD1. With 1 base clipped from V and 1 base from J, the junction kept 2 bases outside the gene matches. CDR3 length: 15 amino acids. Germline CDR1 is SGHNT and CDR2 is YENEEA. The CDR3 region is CASSLGGTGSYEQYF. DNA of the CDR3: TGTGCCAGCAGCTTAGGCGGGACAGGGTCCTACGAGCAGTACTTC.

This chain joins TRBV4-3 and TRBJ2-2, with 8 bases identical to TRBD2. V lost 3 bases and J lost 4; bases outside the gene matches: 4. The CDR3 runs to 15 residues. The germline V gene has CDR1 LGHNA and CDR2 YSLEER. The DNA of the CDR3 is TGCGCCAGCAGCCAGATAGCGGGGACCACCGGGGAGCTGTTTTTT. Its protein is CASSQIAGTTGELFF.

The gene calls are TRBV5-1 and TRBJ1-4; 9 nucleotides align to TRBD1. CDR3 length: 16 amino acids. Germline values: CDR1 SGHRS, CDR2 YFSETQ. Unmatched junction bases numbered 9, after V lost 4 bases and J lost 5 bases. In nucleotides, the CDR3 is TGCGCCAGCAGCCGGGGACCCGGGACAGGGAATGAAAAACTGTTTTTT. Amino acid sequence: CASSRGPGTGNEKLFF.

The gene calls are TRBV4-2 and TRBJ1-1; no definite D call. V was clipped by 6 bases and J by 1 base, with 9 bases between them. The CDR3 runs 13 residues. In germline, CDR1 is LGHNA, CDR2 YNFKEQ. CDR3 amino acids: CASREDGNTEAFF. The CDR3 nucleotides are TGTGCCAGCAGGGAAGACGGGAACACTGAAGCTTTCTTT.

Here the CDR3 reads CASSSFGLAGGFPGANVLTF. The CDR3 nucleotides are TGTGCCAGCAGTTCCTTCGGACTAGCGGGAGGGTTCCCTGGGGCCAACGTCCTGACTTTC. V usage is TRBV27 and J usage is TRBJ2-6; TRBD2 agrees at 15 bases. Germline-derived CDR1 and CDR2 are MNHEY and SMNVEV (reference sequence). The V and J ends lost 4 bases and 2 bases, in that order; junction bases with no gene match: 9. CDR3 size: 20 residues.

The CDR3 DNA reads TGTGCCAGCAGCTTAGTTAGTTGGCGAGACCGCCCCGAGCAGTACTTC. Translation: CASSLVSWRDRPEQYF. The chain uses TRBV7-2 and TRBJ2-7; D is uncertain. CDR1 is SGHTA and CDR2 is FQGNSA in the germline V gene. Trimming took off 1 base at V and 6 bases at J, with 19 bases between the two ends. The length of the CDR3 is 16 residues.

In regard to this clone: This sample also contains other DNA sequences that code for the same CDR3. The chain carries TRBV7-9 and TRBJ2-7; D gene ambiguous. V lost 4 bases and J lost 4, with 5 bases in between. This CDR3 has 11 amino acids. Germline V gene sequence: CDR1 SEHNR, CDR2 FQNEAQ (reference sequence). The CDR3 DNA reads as TGTGCCAGCAGCTCCCTTTACGAGCAGTACTTC. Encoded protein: CASSSLYEQYF.

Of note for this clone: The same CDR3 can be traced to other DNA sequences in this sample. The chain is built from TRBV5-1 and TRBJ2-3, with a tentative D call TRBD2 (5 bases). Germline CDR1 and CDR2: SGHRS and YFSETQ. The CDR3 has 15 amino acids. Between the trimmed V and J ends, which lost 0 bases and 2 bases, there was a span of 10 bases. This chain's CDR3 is CASSLAGLDTDTQYF. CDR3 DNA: TGCGCCAGCAGCTTGGCCGGACTTGACACAGATACGCAGTATTTT.

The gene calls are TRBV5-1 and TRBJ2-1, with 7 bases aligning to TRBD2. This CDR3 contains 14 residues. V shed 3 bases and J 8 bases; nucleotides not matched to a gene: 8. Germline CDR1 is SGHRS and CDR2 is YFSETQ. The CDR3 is CASSWAGVFDEQFF. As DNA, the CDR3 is TGCGCCAGCAGCTGGGCGGGAGTATTCGATGAGCAGTTCTTC. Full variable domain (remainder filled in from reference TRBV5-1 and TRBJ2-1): KAGVTQTPRYLIKTRGQQVTLSCSPISGHRSVSWYQQTPGQGLQFLFEYFSETQRNKGNFPGRFSGRQFSNSRSEMNVSTLELGDSALYLCASSWAGVFDEQFFGPGTRLTVL.

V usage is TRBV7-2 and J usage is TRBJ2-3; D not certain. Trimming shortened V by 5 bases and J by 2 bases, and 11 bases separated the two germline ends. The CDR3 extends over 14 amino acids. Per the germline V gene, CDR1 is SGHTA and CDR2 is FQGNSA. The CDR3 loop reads CASSPLIVTDTQYF. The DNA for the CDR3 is TGTGCCAGCAGCCCCCTAATAGTCACAGATACGCAGTATTTT.

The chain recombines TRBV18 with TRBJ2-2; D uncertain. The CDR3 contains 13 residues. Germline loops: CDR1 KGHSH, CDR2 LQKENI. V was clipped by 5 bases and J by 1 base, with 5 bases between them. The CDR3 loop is CASSNRNTGELFF. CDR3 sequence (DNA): TGTGCCAGCTCAAACAGGAACACCGGGGAGCTGTTTTTT. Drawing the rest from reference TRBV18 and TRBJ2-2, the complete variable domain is NAGVMQNPRHLVRRRGQEARLRCSPMKGHSHVYWYRQLPEEGLKFMVYLQKENIIDESGMPKERFSAEFPKEGPSILRIQQVVRGDSAAYFCASSNRNTGELFFGEGSRLTVL.

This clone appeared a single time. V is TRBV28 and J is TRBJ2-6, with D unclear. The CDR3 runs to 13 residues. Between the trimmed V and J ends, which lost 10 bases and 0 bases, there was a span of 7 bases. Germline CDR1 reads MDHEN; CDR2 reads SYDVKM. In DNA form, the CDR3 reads TGTGCCACCACGCTCTCTGGGGCCAACGTCCTGACTTTC. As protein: CATTLSGANVLTF.